Included here is one TCR beta chain sequence, with context. Its matching antigen is unknown. TCRdb called the RT-PCR reads again in MiXCR, with one record for every CDR3 protein. The table has about 610,000 distinct CDR3 sequences, approximately 14% seen once. The trim removed 2 bases at V and 3 bases at J, leaving 3 bases unmatched. This CDR3 is 14 amino acids long. Germline CDR1 and CDR2: DFQATT and SNEGSKA (reference sequence). This sample was taken from a study of response to subunit inactivated influenza vaccine. The study's findings and limits: New T cells are recruited in small numbers by each seasonal influenza vaccination, according to the authors' suggestion.

Sequencing used PBMCs from blood, obtained 11 to 12 days after vaccination. The chain links TRBV20-1 to TRBJ2-1; TRBD1 matches 8 bases. This sequence originates from a man aged 50 or older who received an inactivated influenza vaccine. The CDR3: CSARQGANYNEQFF. DNA of the CDR3: TGCAGTGCTAGACAGGGGGCGAACTACAATGAGCAGTTCTTC.